The sequence of this T cell receptor beta chain was determined in a study of blood T cell repertoires in COVID-19. Study context: The samples span acute and convalescent COVID-19 from the United States, Italy and Spain. Sources were T cells, B-cell-depleted T cells, or PBMCs; the material itself was cDNA or gDNA.

Between the trimmed V and J ends, which lost 2 bases and 2 bases, there was a span of 10 bases. Germline lookup yields CDR1 SGHDT and CDR2 YYEEEE. The CDR3 spans 14 residues. The assay was immunoSEQ multiplex PCR, and TCRdb's table has in-frame clones only and misses some. This table holds approximately 480,000 clones, 87% found once. The participants were between about 18 and 90 years old and came from 20 to 30 US areas. Participants reported their clinical history, and cohort assignment relied on those reports. Sample: PBMCs or T cells enriched from blood (not recorded which). This TCR was recovered from a woman between 18 and 30 years old who had recovered from COVID-19. The chain carries TRBV5-6 and TRBJ1-2; D ambiguous. DNA for the CDR3: TGTGCCAGCAGCTTACGCGTTCACAACTATGGCTACACCTTC. The encoded protein is CASSLRVHNYGYTF. Using reference TRBV5-6 and TRBJ1-2 for the parts outside the CDR3, the full variable domain is DAGVTQSPTHLIKTRGQQVTLRCSPKSGHDTVSWYQQALGQGPQFIFQYYEEEERQRGNFPDRFSGHQFPNYSSELNVNALLLGDSALYLCASSLRVHNYGYTFGSGTRLTVV.